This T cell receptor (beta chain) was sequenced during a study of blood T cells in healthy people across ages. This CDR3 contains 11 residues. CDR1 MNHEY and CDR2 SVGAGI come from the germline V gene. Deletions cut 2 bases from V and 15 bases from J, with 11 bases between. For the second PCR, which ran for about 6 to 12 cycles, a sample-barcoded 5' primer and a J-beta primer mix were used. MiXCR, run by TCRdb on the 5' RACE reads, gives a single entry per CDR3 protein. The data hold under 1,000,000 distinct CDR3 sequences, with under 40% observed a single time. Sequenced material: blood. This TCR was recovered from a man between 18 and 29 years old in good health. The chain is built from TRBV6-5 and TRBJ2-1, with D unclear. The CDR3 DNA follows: TGTGCCAGCAGTTACGGGGAAAATAGGTTCTTC. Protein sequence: CASSYGENRFF.